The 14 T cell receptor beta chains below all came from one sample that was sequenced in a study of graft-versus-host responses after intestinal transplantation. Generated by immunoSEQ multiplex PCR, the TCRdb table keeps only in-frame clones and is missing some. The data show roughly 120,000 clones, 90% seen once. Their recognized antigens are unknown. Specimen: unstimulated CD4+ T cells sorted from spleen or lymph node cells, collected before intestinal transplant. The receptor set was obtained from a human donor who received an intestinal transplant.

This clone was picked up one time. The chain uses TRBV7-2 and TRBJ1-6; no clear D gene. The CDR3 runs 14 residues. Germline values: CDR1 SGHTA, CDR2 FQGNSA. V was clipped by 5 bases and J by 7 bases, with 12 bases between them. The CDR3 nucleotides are TGTGCCAGCAGCCCCGGACTGGGAAATTCACCCCTCCACTTT. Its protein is CASSPGLGNSPLHF.

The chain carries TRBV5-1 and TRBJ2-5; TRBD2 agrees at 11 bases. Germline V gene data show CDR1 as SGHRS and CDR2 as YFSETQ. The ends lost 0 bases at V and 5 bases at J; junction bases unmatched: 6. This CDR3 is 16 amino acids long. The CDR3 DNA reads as TGCGCCAGCAGCTTGGGCCTAGCGGGAGGTCGGGAGACCCAGTACTTC. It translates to CASSLGLAGGRETQYF.

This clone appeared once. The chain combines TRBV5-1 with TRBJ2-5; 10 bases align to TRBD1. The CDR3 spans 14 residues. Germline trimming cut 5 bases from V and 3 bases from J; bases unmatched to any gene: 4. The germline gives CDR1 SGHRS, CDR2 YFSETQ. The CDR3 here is CASRTGTGEETQYF. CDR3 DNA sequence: TGCGCCAGCAGAACCGGGACAGGGGAAGAGACCCAGTACTTC.

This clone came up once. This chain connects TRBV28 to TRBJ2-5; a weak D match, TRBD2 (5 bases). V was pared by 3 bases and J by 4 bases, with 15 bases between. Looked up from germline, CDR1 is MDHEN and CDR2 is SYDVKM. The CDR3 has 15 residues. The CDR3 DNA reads TGTGCCAGCAGTTTCTCCGCTAGCCTCCCAGAGACCCAGTACTTC. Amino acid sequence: CASSFSASLPETQYF. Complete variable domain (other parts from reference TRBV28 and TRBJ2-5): DVKVTQSSRYLVKRTGEKVFLECVQDMDHENMFWYRQDPGLGLRLIYFSYDVKMKEKGDIPEGYSVSREKKERFSLILESASTNQTSMYLCASSFSASLPETQYFGPGTRLLVL.

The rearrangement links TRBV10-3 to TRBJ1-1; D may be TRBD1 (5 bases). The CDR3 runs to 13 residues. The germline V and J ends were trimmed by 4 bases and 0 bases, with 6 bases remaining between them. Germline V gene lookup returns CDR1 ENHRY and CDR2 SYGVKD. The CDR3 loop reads CAISGTMNTEAFF. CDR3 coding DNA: TGTGCCATCAGTGGGACAATGAACACTGAAGCTTTCTTT.

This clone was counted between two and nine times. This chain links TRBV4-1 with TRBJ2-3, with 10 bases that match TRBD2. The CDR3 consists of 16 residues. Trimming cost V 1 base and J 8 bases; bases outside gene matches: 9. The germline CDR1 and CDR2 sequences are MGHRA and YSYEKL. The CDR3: CASSQGTSGTQGTQYF. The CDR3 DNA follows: TGCGCCAGCAGCCAAGGAACTAGCGGGACCCAAGGTACGCAGTATTTT.

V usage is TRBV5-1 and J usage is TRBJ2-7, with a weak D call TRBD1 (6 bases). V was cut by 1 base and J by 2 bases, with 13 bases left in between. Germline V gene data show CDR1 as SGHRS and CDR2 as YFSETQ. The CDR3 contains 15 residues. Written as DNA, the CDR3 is TGCGCCAGCAGCTTGACTGCAGGGGTCACCTACGAGCAGTACTTC. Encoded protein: CASSLTAGVTYEQYF.

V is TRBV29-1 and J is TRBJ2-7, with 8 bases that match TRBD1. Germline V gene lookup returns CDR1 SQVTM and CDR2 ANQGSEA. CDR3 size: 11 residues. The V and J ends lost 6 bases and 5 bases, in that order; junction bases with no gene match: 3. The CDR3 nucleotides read TGCAGCGTGGAGACAGGGGACGAGCAGTACTTC. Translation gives CSVETGDEQYF.

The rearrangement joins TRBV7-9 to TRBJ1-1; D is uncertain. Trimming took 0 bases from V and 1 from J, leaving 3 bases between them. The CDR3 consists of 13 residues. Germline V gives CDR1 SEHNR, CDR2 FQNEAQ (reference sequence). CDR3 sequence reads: CASSLARNTEAFF. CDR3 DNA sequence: TGTGCCAGCAGCTTAGCCAGGAACACTGAAGCTTTCTTT.

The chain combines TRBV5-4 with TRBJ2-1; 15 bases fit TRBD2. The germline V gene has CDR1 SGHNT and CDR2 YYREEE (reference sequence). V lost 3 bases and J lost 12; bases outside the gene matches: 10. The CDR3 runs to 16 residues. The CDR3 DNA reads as TGTGCCAGCAGCTCCGCCGGACTAGCGGGAGGGTTTCCGCAGTTCTTC. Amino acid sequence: CASSSAGLAGGFPQFF.

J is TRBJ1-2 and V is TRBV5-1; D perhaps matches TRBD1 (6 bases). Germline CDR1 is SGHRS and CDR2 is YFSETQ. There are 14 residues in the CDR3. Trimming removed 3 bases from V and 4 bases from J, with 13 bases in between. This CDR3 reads CASSWGRGAYGYTF. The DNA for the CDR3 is TGCGCCAGCAGCTGGGGCAGGGGAGCCTATGGCTACACCTTC. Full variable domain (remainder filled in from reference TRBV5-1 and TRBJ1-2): KAGVTQTPRYLIKTRGQQVTLSCSPISGHRSVSWYQQTPGQGLQFLFEYFSETQRNKGNFPGRFSGRQFSNSRSEMNVSTLELGDSALYLCASSWGRGAYGYTFGSGTRLTVV.

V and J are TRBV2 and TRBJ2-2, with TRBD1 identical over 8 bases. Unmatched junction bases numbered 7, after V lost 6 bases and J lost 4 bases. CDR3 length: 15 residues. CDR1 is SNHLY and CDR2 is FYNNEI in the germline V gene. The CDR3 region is CASRGDRGSTGELFF. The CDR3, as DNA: TGTGCCAGCAGGGGAGACAGGGGAAGCACCGGGGAGCTGTTTTTT.

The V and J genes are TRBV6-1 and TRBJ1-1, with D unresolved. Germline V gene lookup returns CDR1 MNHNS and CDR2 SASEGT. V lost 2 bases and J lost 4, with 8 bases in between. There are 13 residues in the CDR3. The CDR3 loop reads CASSERGGTEAFF. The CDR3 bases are TGTGCCAGCAGTGAACGGGGAGGCACTGAAGCTTTCTTT.

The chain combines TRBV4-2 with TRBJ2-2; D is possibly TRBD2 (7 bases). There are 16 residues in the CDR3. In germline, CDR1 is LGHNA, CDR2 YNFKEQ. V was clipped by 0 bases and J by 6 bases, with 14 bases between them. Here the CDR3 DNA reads TGTGCCAGCAGCCAAGAAAGGGGGGGTGGGGCCGGGGAGCTGTTTTTT. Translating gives CASSQERGGGAGELFF.